This T cell receptor beta chain was identified during a study of blood T cell repertoires in COVID-19. Study in general: Samples representing acute and convalescent COVID-19 were sourced from the United States, Italy and Spain. T cells, B-cell-depleted T cells, or PBMCs provided the cDNA or gDNA that served as material.

Libraries were prepared by immunoSEQ multiplex PCR; TCRdb keeps only in-frame clonotypes and omits some of them. The sample records more than 60,000 clones, 70% to 90% being singletons. This CDR3 is 16 amino acids long. Losses at the gene ends were 3 bases for V and 5 bases for J; bases not matched to a gene: 13. Looked up from germline, CDR1 is SGHNT and CDR2 is YYREEE (reference sequence). Seattle's cohort entered during active infection and was followed longitudinally. The chain carries TRBV5-4 and TRBJ1-1; 7 bases match TRBD1. This receptor was identified in a man at least 80 years old with COVID-19, enrolled during active disease. What was sequenced was peripheral blood. The chain's CDR3 is CASSWGATGIETEAFF. CDR3 coding DNA: TGTGCCAGCAGCTGGGGGGCGACAGGGATCGAAACTGAAGCTTTCTTT. The full variable domain, with the rest looked up from reference TRBV5-4 and TRBJ1-1, is ETGVTQSPTHLIKTRGQQVTLRCSSQSGHNTVSWYQQALGQGPQFIFQYYREEENGRGNFPPRFSGLQFPNYSSELNVNALELDDSALYLCASSWGATGIETEAFFGQGTRLTVV.